The 25 T cell receptor beta chains below were found in one sample sequenced in a study of cytomegalovirus exposure and HLA in healthy donors (dated by TCRdb to 2015 to 2018). Library prep was done by the immunoSEQ multiplex PCR assay. For the multiplex PCR, a mixture combining 60 forward primers for TCR Vbeta segments and 13 reverse primers for TCR Jbeta segments was used. TCRdb limited this immuneACCESS table to in-frame rearrangements with V and J called. A share of clones is missing; checked studies link under half to unresolved V genes, and the rest is unexplained. The sample yields over 150,000 clones; around 74% were counted once. The ten top clones hold roughly 1.4% of the sample. The specimen was PBMCs. These receptors all come from a man between 18 and 35 years old in good health and CMV-seronegative.

V is TRBV30 and J is TRBJ2-3; a possible D gene is TRBD2 (6 bases). V was clipped by 5 bases and J by 1 base, with 13 bases between them. The CDR3 contains 14 residues. Germline assignment: CDR1 GTSNPN and CDR2 SVGIG (reference sequence). Written as DNA, the CDR3 is TGTGCCTGGGGACTACCCCTTCGCACAGATACGCAGTATTTT. The encoded protein is CAWGLPLRTDTQYF.

V usage is TRBV5-1 and J usage is TRBJ1-6; D not certain. Germline V lookup: CDR1 SGHRS, CDR2 YFSETQ. The V and J ends lost 0 bases and 0 bases respectively, with 7 bases between them. The CDR3 runs to 16 residues. The CDR3 DNA follows: TGCGCCAGCAGCTTGGGGTGGAGCTCCTATAATTCACCCCTCCACTTT. It translates to CASSLGWSSYNSPLHF.

This clone was observed a few times. The chain uses TRBV6-5 and TRBJ2-7, with D hard to call. The CDR3 contains 15 residues. V lost 0 bases and J lost 6, with 15 bases in between. In germline, CDR1 is MNHEY, CDR2 SVGAGI. In DNA form, the CDR3 reads TGTGCCAGCAGTTACTCAACGACCGACGGGTCCGAGCAGTACTTC. It yields the protein CASSYSTTDGSEQYF.

Regarding this clone: Other DNA sequences from this sample encode an identical CDR3 as well. This chain links TRBV5-1 with TRBJ1-4; TRBD1 agrees at 10 bases. CDR3 length: 14 residues. CDR1 SGHRS and CDR2 YFSETQ come from the germline V gene. The ends lost 4 bases at V and 8 bases at J; junction bases unmatched: 5. The CDR3 loop is CASSQGQGREKLFF. In DNA form, the CDR3 reads TGCGCCAGCAGCCAGGGACAGGGGAGGGAAAAACTGTTTTTT.

This chain connects TRBV2 to TRBJ1-4, with a weak D call TRBD1 (5 bases). Trimming removed 8 bases from V and 6 bases from J, with 16 bases in between. CDR1 is SNHLY and CDR2 is FYNNEI in the germline V gene. This CDR3 has 14 amino acids. CDR3 region: CASGPEQGDEKLFF. In DNA, the CDR3 is TGTGCCAGCGGCCCGGAGCAGGGCGATGAAAAACTGTTTTTT.

The chain recombines TRBV9 with TRBJ2-5, with 10 bases that match TRBD2. The CDR3 runs to 16 residues. J gave up 1 base and V 4 bases, and 7 bases lay outside the gene matches. The germline V gene has CDR1 SGDLS and CDR2 YYNGEE. The CDR3 DNA is TGTGCCAGCAGCACGTCAGCGGGAGGGACCCAAGAGACCCAGTACTTC. It encodes CASSTSAGGTQETQYF.

The chain uses TRBV25-1 and TRBJ2-5; D is perhaps TRBD1 (6 bases). Germline loops: CDR1 MGHDK, CDR2 SYGVNS. CDR3 length: 15 amino acids. Trimming took off 3 bases at V and 4 bases at J, with 15 bases between the two ends. The chain's CDR3 is CASSDLQGWVETQYF. DNA of the CDR3: TGTGCCAGCAGTGACTTACAGGGCTGGGTAGAGACCCAGTACTTC.

The chain couples TRBV7-9 to TRBJ2-1, with D tentatively TRBD2 (6 bases). Germline assignment: CDR1 SEHNR and CDR2 FQNEAQ (reference sequence). With 7 bases removed from V and 6 bases from J, the gap between germline ends came to 13 bases. The CDR3 length is 13 residues. As DNA, the CDR3 is TGTGCCAGCACCGGGGTAGCGGCCAATGAGCAGTTCTTC. The encoded protein is CASTGVAANEQFF. The full variable domain, rest sourced from reference TRBV7-9 and TRBJ2-1, is DTGVSQNPRHKITKRGQNVTFRCDPISEHNRLYWYRQTLGQGPEFLTYFQNEAQLEKSRLLSDRFSAERPKGSFSTLEIQRTEQGDSAMYLCASTGVAANEQFFGPGTRLTVL.

The CDR3 nucleotides read TGTGCCAGCAGCCCAGATCCCACAGATACGCAGTATTTT. Protein: CASSPDPTDTQYF. V is TRBV9 and J is TRBJ2-3; D not certain. Germline-derived CDR1 and CDR2 are SGDLS and YYNGEE. Trimming removed 4 bases at V and 2 bases at J, with 8 bases between. This CDR3 has 13 amino acids.

This clone was seen more than once but under ten times. The chain joins TRBV4-3 to TRBJ1-2; 8 bases fit TRBD1. In germline, CDR1 is LGHNA, CDR2 YSLEER. The CDR3 covers 16 residues. V lost 1 base to trimming and J lost 4 bases; unmatched junction nucleotides: 8. The CDR3 sequence is CASSQGGAGGGYGYTF. CDR3 DNA: TGCGCCAGCAGCCAAGGCGGAGCAGGGGGCGGCTATGGCTACACCTTC.

This clone was seen a few times. V gene TRBV27 combines with J gene TRBJ1-1; 7 nucleotides match TRBD1. The germline V gene has CDR1 MNHEY and CDR2 SMNVEV (reference sequence). This CDR3 region has 15 residues. After removal of 5 bases from V and 5 bases from J, the junction contained 11 bases not matched to a gene. The DNA of the CDR3 is TGTGCCAGCAGTGGCCGCCGGGACAGCCCTACTGAAGCTTTCTTT. It yields the protein CASSGRRDSPTEAFF.

This sequence joins TRBV27 and TRBJ2-2, with a tentative D call TRBD2 (6 bases). The CDR3 is 15 residues long. Germline V gene sequence: CDR1 MNHEY, CDR2 SMNVEV (reference sequence). Trimming took off 10 bases at V and 7 bases at J, with 22 bases between the two ends. This CDR3 reads CATYPTGGAGGELFF. The CDR3 DNA is TGTGCCACCTACCCAACGGGCGGGGCAGGCGGGGAGCTGTTTTTT.

V gene TRBV29-1 combines with J gene TRBJ1-5; D may be TRBD1 (6 bases). V lost 6 bases, J lost 0 bases, and 9 bases lay in between. Germline CDR1 reads SQVTM; CDR2 reads ANQGSEA. The CDR3 consists of 13 residues. The CDR3 nucleotides read TGCAGCGTGCAGGACAGTAGCAATCAGCCCCAGCATTTT. Residues: CSVQDSSNQPQHF.

The chain joins TRBV9 to TRBJ1-1, with TRBD1 matching 8 bases. There are 13 residues in the CDR3. Germline V gene sequence: CDR1 SGDLS, CDR2 YYNGEE. Trimming at V came to 3 bases and at J to 5 bases, leaving 3 bases not matched to a gene. This CDR3 is CASSAGGGTEAFF. CDR3 nucleotide sequence: TGTGCCAGCAGCGCAGGGGGCGGAACTGAAGCTTTCTTT.

The CDR3 DNA reads TGTGCCAGCAGTTACTCGGGGAGCTCTGGGGCCAACGTCCTGACTTTC. Its translation: CASSYSGSSGANVLTF. J is TRBJ2-6 and V is TRBV6-5, with D possibly TRBD2 on 5 matching bases. Per the germline V gene, CDR1 is MNHEY and CDR2 is SVGAGI. V was clipped by 0 bases and J by 0 bases, with 6 bases between them. The CDR3 contains 16 residues.

This sequence joins TRBV5-1 and TRBJ1-5, with D perhaps matching TRBD1 (6 bases). The CDR3 extends over 14 amino acids. Germline lookup yields CDR1 SGHRS and CDR2 YFSETQ. Trimming took off 0 bases at V and 4 bases at J, with 8 bases between the two ends. CDR3: CASSLEGGNQPQHF. CDR3 sequence (DNA): TGCGCCAGCAGCTTGGAAGGGGGTAATCAGCCCCAGCATTTT.

The chain uses TRBV27 and TRBJ2-5; 7 bases are shared with TRBD2. The end of the DNA aligns better with TRBJ2-7, so the J call may be wrong. This CDR3 is 16 amino acids long. Per germline, CDR1 MNHEY and CDR2 SMNVEV (reference sequence). The CDR3 here is CASSLSLAAESYEQYF. The CDR3 coding sequence is TGTGCCAGCAGTTTATCTCTAGCGGCCGAATCCTACGAGCAGTACTTC.

This clone was found once. V and J are TRBV19 and TRBJ2-4; 10 positions agree with TRBD1. Germline CDR1 is LNHDA and CDR2 is SQIVND (reference sequence). This CDR3 region has 15 residues. Trimming cost V 4 bases and J 6 bases; bases outside gene matches: 6. CDR3 coding DNA: TGTGCCAGTAGTACCCGGACAGGGGGACGAAACATTCAGTACTTC. It translates to CASSTRTGGRNIQYF.

The CDR3 DNA is TGTGCCAGCAGCTTGGCGGGGACTAGCGTCAATGAGCAGTTCTTC. It is translated as CASSLAGTSVNEQFF. J is TRBJ2-1 and V is TRBV5-8; TRBD2 agrees at 10 bases. Unmatched junction bases numbered 3, after V lost 0 bases and J lost 6 bases. CDR1 and CDR2 (germline): SGHTS, YDEGEE. The CDR3 spans 15 residues.

This chain links TRBV4-3 with TRBJ2-3; D call uncertain. This CDR3 comprises 17 residues. The V end was cut by 0 bases, the J end by 2 bases, with 15 bases between. CDR1 is LGHNA and CDR2 is YSLEER in the germline V gene. The DNA of the CDR3 is TGCGCCAGCAGCCAAGATCAAGGCGGAAGCTACACAGATACGCAGTATTTT. This sequence encodes CASSQDQGGSYTDTQYF.

This chain connects TRBV27 to TRBJ2-7, with a possible D match to TRBD1 (6 bases). This CDR3 is 14 amino acids long. Trimming stripped 7 bases from V and 5 bases from J, with 18 bases between. The germline gives CDR1 MNHEY, CDR2 SMNVEV (reference sequence). The CDR3 region has the DNA TGTGCCAGCACCCCACAGGGTGGCTTTAACGAGCAGTACTTC. Amino acid sequence: CASTPQGGFNEQYF.

The gene calls are TRBV5-6 and TRBJ1-5; D call uncertain. The germline V and J ends were trimmed by 1 base and 4 bases, with 9 bases remaining between them. This CDR3 has 14 amino acids. Per the germline V gene, CDR1 is SGHDT and CDR2 is YYEEEE. The CDR3 coding sequence is TGTGCCAGCAGCTTGTTCTCGGAGAATCAGCCCCAGCATTTT. Residues: CASSLFSENQPQHF.

About this clone itself: The junction differs from germline at one of its ends, possibly a read error. The rearrangement uses TRBV5-4 and TRBJ2-5; 10 nucleotides match TRBD2. Germline V gene data show CDR1 as SGHNT and CDR2 as YYREEE (reference sequence). This CDR3 contains 15 residues. The CDR3 is CASSSTTSGPEAQYF. For the CDR3, the DNA is TGTGCCAGCAGCAGTACGACTAGCGGGCCAGAGGCCCAGTACTTC.

The rearrangement joins TRBV9 to TRBJ2-5, with D perhaps TRBD1 (7 bases). V was cut by 4 bases and J by 4 bases, with 17 bases left in between. The CDR3 spans 15 residues. Germline V gene lookup returns CDR1 SGDLS and CDR2 YYNGEE. As DNA, the CDR3 is TGTGCCAGCAGCCCGCAAGACAGGGAGGTAGAGACCCAGTACTTC. As protein: CASSPQDREVETQYF.

The chain has TRBV19 and TRBJ1-3; 7 bases align to TRBD1. Germline V gene data show CDR1 as LNHDA and CDR2 as SQIVND (reference sequence). This CDR3 region has 13 residues. J lost 2 bases, V lost 6 bases, and 1 base had no gene match. CDR3 DNA: TGTGCCAGTAGAACAGGGGCTGGAAACACCATATATTTT. Amino acid sequence: CASRTGAGNTIYF. The full variable domain, completed using reference TRBV19 and TRBJ1-3, is DGGITQSPKYLFRKEGQNVTLSCEQNLNHDAMYWYRQDPGQGLRLIYYSQIVNDFQKGDIAEGYSVSREKKESFPLTVTSAQKNPTAFYLCASRTGAGNTIYFGEGSWLTVV.